This is a list of T cell receptor beta chains from one sample in a study of blood T cell repertoires in COVID-19. Sequenced by immunoSEQ multiplex PCR; TCRdb stores in-frame clones only, minus some. The sample contains approximately 200,000 clones, approximately 84% of which appear only once. The material sequenced was peripheral blood. The receptors were gathered from a woman aged 55 to 70 with acute or convalescent COVID-19. Each CDR3 is given with its conserved first and last residue. Each record gives: V gene, D gene, J gene, CDR3 protein. D genes are given only for firm matches.

>TRBV2|TRBD2|TRBJ2-3
CASSDNRLAGSSSTDTQYF
>TRBV24-1|TRBD2|TRBJ2-7
CATSDGTSGYEQYF
>TRBV6-2/TRBV6-3|TRBD1|TRBJ1-1
CASSSRDRGGNTEAFF
>TRBV7-3|TRBD2|TRBJ2-3
CASSLRRGGPDTQYF
>TRBV11-2|NA|TRBJ2-3
CASSSRISGVNTDTQYF
>TRBV5-1|TRBD1|TRBJ1-4
CASRTRTGSANEKLFF
>TRBV7-2|NA|TRBJ2-7
CASSLGEYEQYF
>TRBV18|TRBD2|TRBJ2-3
CASSPRPTRGLAGGTDTQYF
>TRBV28|NA|TRBJ2-1
CASRSQLSQFF
>TRBV2|NA|TRBJ1-6
CASRQGQGNSPLHF
>TRBV5-6|NA|TRBJ1-4
CASSLGTAYNEKLFF
>TRBV9|NA|TRBJ1-2
CASKQGFGYTF
>TRBV7-9|NA|TRBJ1-1
CASSFGNTEAFF
>TRBV6-5|TRBD1|TRBJ2-5
CASSYAGTGKETQYF
>TRBV7-8|TRBD1|TRBJ1-6
CASSSGQGSSPLHF
>TRBV5-8|TRBD2|TRBJ2-5
CASSQGLAGGLQETQYF
>TRBV5-8|TRBD1|TRBJ2-1
CASSSGQGMRNEQFF
>TRBV30|NA|TRBJ1-1
CAWRAGRDTEAFF
>TRBV5-6|TRBD1|TRBJ2-2
CASSTQQGAGELFF
>TRBV6-5|TRBD1|TRBJ2-7
CASSRDRGVEQYF
>TRBV21-1|NA|TRBJ2-5
CASSKVGTSRGETQYF
>TRBV7-9|TRBD2|TRBJ2-3
CASSSTGGVTDTQYF
>TRBV2|TRBD2|TRBJ2-7
CASRKTSGGTYEQYF
>TRBV4-2|TRBD2|TRBJ2-3
CASSQGLALLGTDTQYF
>TRBV7-2|NA|TRBJ1-6
CASSLVGSSSPLHF
>TRBV5-8|NA|TRBJ2-7
CASITVSYEQYF
>TRBV5-4|NA|TRBJ2-1
CASSLPRVSEQFF
>TRBV18|NA|TRBJ2-1
CASSYTTGLGEQFF
>TRBV5-1|NA|TRBJ1-5
CASSPMDSQNQPQHF
>TRBV4-3|TRBD1|TRBJ1-2
CASSRDRFLLYGYTF
>TRBV7-9|TRBD1|TRBJ1-2
CASSLPGQGYGYTF
>TRBV9|NA|TRBJ1-1
CASSRGGHLNTEAFF
>TRBV6-1|NA|TRBJ1-3
CASSESSSGNTIYF
>TRBV19|TRBD1|TRBJ2-2
CASRRDREGGELFF
>TRBV7-2|NA|TRBJ1-1
CASSRGFTEAFF
>TRBV3-1/TRBV3-2|NA|TRBJ1-3
CASSQDSGWRNTIYF
>TRBV5-4|TRBD1|TRBJ1-2
CASSLGGQGRLFSIGYTF
>TRBV7-6|NA|TRBJ2-5
CASSLGSETQYF
>TRBV6-5|NA|TRBJ1-1
CATLRGRDTEAFF
>TRBV6-6|NA|TRBJ1-4
CASSRDFWTSTNEKLFF
>TRBV7-9|TRBD2|TRBJ2-1
CASSLAHLAGGYNEQFF
>TRBV7-9|NA|TRBJ2-3
CASSLRVDTQYF
>TRBV9|TRBD2|TRBJ2-5
CASSQSGGRETQYF
>TRBV21-1|NA|TRBJ2-1
CASSKVNFLEQFF
>TRBV2|NA|TRBJ2-5
CASTRVAETQYF
>TRBV10-3|NA|TRBJ1-3
CAISEPRQSNTIYF
>TRBV4-1|NA|TRBJ1-6
CASSPVWGRYNSPLHF
>TRBV6-6|TRBD1|TRBJ1-3
CASSYGTGRVGNTIYF
>TRBV5-4|TRBD1|TRBJ1-2
CASSRGQGANYGYTF